This record looks at one T cell receptor beta chain sequence and its context. Its specificity is unknown. This sample stems from a study of T cell responses to AZD1222 COVID-19 vaccine. Study-wide findings and caveats: At baseline, seropositivity was found in only 6 or 7 AZD1222 recipients. Distributed over spike, vaccine-associated CD4 TCRs predominated at 160-218 and 743-854.

V dropped 6 bases and J dropped 0 bases, with 8 bases sitting between them. Per germline, CDR1 MNHEY and CDR2 SVGEGT. The CDR3 consists of 14 residues. The protocol was immunoSEQ multiplex PCR, while the TCRdb copy is restricted to in-frame clones and leaves out a portion. The data show some 25,000 clones, roughly 84% seen once. Sequenced here: peripheral blood, sampled 28 days after the second AZD1222 dose. This TCR derives from an adult who received the AZD1222 COVID-19 vaccine. The chain combines TRBV6-2 or TRBV6-3 with TRBJ1-4; the D is unclear. CDR3 bases: TGTGCCAGCAGCACAGAGACAACTAATGAAAAACTGTTTTTT. Amino acids: CASSTETTNEKLFF.